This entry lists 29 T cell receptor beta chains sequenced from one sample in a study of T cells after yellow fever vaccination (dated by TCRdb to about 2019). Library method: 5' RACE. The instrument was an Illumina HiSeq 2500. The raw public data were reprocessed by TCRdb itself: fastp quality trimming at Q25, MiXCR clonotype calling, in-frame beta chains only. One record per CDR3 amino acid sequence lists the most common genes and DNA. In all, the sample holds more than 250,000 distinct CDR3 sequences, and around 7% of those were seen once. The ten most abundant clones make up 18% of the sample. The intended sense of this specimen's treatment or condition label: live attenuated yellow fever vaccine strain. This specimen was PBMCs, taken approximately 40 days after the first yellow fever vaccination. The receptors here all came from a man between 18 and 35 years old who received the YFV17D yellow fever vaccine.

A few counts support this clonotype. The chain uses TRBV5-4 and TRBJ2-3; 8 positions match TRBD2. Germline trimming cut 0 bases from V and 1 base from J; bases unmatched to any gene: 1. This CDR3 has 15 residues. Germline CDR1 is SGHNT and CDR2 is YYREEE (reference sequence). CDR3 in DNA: TGTGCCAGCAGCTTGGGTAGCGGGGGCACAGATACGCAGTATTTT. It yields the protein CASSLGSGGTDTQYF.

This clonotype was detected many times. CDR3: CSARDPVSHNEQFF. The DNA for the CDR3 is TGCAGTGCTAGAGATCCGGTCAGCCACAATGAGCAGTTCTTC. The chain links TRBV20-1 to TRBJ2-1; no firm D call. V was clipped by 0 bases and J by 5 bases, with 11 bases between them. The CDR3 has 14 residues. CDR1 is DFQATT and CDR2 is SNEGSKA in the germline V gene (reference sequence).

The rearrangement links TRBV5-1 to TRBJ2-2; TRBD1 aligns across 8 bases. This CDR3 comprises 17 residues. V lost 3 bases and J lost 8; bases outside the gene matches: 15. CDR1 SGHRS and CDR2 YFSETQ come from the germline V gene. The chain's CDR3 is CASSWRNQGASGGELFF. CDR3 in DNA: TGCGCCAGCAGCTGGAGAAATCAGGGGGCTTCTGGTGGGGAGCTGTTTTTT.

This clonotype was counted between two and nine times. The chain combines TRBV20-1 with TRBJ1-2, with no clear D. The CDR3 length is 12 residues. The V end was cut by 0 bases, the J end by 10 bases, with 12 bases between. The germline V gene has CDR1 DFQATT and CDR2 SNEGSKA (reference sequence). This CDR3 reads CSARDSGVYYTF. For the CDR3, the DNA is TGCAGTGCTAGAGATTCCGGGGTCTACTACACCTTC.

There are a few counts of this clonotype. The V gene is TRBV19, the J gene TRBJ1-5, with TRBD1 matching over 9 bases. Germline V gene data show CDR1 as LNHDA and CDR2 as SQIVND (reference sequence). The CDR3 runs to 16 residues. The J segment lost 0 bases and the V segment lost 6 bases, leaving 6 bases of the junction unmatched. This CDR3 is CASRKDRGVSNQPQHF. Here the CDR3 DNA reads TGTGCCAGTAGAAAGGACAGGGGAGTTAGCAATCAGCCCCAGCATTTT.

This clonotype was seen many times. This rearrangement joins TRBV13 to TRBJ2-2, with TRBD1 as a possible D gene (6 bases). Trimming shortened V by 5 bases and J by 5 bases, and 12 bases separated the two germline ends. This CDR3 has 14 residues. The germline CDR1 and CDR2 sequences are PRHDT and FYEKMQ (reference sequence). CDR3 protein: CASSPFTGTGELFF. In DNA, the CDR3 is TGTGCCAGCAGCCCCTTCACAGGGACCGGGGAGCTGTTTTTT.

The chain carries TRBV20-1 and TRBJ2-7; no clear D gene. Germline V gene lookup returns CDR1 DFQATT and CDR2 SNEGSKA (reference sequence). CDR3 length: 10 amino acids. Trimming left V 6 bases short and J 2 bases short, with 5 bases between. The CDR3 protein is CSALAYEQYF. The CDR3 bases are TGCAGTGCGCTAGCCTACGAGCAGTACTTC.

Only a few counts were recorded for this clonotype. The CDR3 DNA is TGTGCCAGCAGCCAGGACAGGGGTACGGGCAATCAGCCCCAGCATTTT. It yields the protein CASSQDRGTGNQPQHF. V usage is TRBV4-2 and J usage is TRBJ1-5, with 9 bases lining up with TRBD1. CDR3 length equals 16 residues. The junction had 5 bases not matched to a gene; V was cut back by 3 bases and J by 2 bases. Germline CDR1 is LGHNA and CDR2 is YNFKEQ.

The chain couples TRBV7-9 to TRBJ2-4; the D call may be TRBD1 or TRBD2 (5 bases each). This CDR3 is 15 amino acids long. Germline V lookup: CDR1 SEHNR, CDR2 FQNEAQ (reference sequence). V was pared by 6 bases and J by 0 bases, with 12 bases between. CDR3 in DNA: TGTGCCAGCAGAGAGGGGTTGGGAGCCAAAAACATTCAGTACTTC. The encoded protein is CASREGLGAKNIQYF.

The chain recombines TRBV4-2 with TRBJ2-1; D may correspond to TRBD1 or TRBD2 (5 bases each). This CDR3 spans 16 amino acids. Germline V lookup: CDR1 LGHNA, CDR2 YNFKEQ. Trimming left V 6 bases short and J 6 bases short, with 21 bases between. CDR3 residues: CASSHPGQRDPNEQFF. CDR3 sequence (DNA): TGTGCCAGCAGTCATCCGGGCCAGAGGGACCCCAATGAGCAGTTCTTC.

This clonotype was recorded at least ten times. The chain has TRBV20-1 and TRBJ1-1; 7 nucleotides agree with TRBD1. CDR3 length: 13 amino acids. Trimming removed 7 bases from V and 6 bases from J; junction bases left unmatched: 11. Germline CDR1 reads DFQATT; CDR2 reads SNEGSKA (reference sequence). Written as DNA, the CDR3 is TGCAGTGTTACAAAAGAGACAGGGCCTGAAGCTTTCTTT. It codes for CSVTKETGPEAFF.

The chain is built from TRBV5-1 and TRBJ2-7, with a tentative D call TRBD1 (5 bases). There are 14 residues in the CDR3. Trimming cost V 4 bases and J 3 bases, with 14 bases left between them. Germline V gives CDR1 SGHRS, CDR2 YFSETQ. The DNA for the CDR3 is TGCGCCAGCAGCCCCGGACAACCCCTCTACGAGCAGTACTTC. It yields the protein CASSPGQPLYEQYF.

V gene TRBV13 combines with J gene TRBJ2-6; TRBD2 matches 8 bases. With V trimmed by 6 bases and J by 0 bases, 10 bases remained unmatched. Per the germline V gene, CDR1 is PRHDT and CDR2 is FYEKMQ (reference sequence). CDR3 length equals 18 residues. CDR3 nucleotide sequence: TGTGCCAGCAGTATTACTTGGGCGGGGGGCTCTGGGGCCAACGTCCTGACTTTC. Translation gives CASSITWAGGSGANVLTF.

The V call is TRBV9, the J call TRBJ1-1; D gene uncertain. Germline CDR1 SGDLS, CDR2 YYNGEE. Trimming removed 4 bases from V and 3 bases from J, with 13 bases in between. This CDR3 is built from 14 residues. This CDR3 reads CASSTGIRDTEAFF. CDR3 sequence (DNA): TGTGCCAGCAGCACGGGAATTCGGGACACTGAAGCTTTCTTT.

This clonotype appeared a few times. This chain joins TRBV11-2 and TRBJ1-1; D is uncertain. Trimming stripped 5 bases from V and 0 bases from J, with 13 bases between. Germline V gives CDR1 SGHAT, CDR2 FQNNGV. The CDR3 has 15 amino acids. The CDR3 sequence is CASSRPREMNTEAFF. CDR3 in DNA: TGTGCCAGCAGCCGCCCGAGAGAGATGAACACTGAAGCTTTCTTT.

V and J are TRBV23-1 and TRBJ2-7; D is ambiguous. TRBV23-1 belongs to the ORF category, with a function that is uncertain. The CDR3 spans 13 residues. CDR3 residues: CVSRQQKCHEQYV. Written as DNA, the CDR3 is TGCGTCAGCAGGCAGCAAAAGTGCCATGAGCAGTACGTC.

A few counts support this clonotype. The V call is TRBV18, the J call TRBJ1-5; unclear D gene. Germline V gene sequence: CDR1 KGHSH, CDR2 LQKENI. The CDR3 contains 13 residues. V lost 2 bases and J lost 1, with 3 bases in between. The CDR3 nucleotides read TGTGCCAGCTCACCAAGGAGCAATCAGCCCCAGCATTTT. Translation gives CASSPRSNQPQHF.

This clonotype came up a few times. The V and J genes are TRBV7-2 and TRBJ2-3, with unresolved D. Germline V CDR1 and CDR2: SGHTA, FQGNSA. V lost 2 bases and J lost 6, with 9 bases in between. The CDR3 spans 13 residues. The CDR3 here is CASSLISADTQYF. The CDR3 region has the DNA TGTGCCAGCAGCTTAATAAGCGCTGATACGCAGTATTTT.

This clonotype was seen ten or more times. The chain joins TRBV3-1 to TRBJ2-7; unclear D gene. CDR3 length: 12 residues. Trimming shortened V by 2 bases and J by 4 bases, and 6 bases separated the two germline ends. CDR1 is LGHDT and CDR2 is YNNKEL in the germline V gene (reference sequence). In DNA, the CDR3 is TGTGCCAGCAGCCAACCGTGGTACGAGCAGTACGTC. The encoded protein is CASSQPWYEQYV.

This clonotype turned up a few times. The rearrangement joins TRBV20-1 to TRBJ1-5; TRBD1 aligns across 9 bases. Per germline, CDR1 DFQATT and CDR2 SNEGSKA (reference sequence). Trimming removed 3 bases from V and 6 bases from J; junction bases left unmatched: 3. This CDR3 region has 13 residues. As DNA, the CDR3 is TGCAGTGCTAGGGGGACAGGGCGTCAGCCCCAGCATTTT. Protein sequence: CSARGTGRQPQHF.

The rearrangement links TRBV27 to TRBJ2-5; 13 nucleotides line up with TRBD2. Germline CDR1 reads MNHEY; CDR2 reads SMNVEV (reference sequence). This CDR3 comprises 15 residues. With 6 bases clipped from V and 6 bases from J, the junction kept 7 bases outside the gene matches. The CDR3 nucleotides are TGTGCCAGCAGCACCACTAGCGGGGGGGCCCAGACCCAGTACTTC. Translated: CASSTTSGGAQTQYF.

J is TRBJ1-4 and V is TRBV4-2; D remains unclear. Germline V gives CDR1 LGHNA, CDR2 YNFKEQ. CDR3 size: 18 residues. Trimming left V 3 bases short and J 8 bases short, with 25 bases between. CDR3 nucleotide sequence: TGTGCCAGCAGCCACGGTGGCCCGGAGGGCTTCAAGATCGAAAAACTGTTTTTT. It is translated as CASSHGGPEGFKIEKLFF.

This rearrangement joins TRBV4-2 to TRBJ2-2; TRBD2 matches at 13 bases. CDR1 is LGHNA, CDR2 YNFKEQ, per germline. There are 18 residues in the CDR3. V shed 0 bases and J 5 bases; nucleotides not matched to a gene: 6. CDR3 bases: TGTGCCAGCAGCCAAGAATTACTAGCGGGGGGGCATACCGGGGAGCTGTTTTTT. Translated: CASSQELLAGGHTGELFF.

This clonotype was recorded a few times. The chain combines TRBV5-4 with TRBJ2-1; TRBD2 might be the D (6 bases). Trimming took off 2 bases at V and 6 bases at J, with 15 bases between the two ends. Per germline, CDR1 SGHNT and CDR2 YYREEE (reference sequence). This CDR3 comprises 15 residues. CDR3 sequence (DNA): TGTGCCAGCAGCTTTTACGCGGGGATGCTCAATGAGCAGTTCTTC. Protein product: CASSFYAGMLNEQFF.

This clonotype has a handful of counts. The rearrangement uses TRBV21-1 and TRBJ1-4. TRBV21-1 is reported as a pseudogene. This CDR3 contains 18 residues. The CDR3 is CASSKNRVPRRTNEKLFF. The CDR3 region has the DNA TGTGCCAGCAGCAAAAATCGAGTACCGAGGAGGACTAATGAAAAACTGTTTTTT.

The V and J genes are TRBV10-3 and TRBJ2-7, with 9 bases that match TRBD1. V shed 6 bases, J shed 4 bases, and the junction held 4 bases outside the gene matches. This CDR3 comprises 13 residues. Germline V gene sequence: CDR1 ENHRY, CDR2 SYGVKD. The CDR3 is CAIRGTGNYEQYF. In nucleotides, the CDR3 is TGTGCCATCAGGGGGACAGGGAATTACGAGCAGTACTTC.

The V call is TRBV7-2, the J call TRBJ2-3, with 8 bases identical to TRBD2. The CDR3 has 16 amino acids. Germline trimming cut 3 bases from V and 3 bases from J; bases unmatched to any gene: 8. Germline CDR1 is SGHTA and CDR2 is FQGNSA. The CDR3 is CASSFAPLAGTDTQYF. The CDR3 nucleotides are TGTGCCAGCAGCTTCGCGCCGCTAGCGGGTACAGATACGCAGTATTTT.

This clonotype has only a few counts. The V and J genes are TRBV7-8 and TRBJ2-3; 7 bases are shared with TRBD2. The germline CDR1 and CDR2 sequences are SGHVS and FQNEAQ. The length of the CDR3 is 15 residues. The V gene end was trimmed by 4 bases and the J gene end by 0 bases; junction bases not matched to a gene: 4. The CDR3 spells CASSSQRGSTDTQYF. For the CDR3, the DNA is TGTGCCAGCAGCTCCCAGCGGGGAAGCACAGATACGCAGTATTTT.

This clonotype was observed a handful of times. The CDR3 sequence is CASSYSWRGSQETQYF. The CDR3, as DNA: TGTGCCAGCAGTTACTCTTGGCGGGGCTCCCAAGAGACCCAGTACTTC. The V gene is TRBV6-5, the J gene TRBJ2-5; tentatively, D is TRBD2 (6 bases). Trimming removed 0 bases at V and 1 base at J, with 12 bases between. CDR1 is MNHEY and CDR2 is SVGAGI in the germline V gene. The CDR3 loop spans 16 amino acids.